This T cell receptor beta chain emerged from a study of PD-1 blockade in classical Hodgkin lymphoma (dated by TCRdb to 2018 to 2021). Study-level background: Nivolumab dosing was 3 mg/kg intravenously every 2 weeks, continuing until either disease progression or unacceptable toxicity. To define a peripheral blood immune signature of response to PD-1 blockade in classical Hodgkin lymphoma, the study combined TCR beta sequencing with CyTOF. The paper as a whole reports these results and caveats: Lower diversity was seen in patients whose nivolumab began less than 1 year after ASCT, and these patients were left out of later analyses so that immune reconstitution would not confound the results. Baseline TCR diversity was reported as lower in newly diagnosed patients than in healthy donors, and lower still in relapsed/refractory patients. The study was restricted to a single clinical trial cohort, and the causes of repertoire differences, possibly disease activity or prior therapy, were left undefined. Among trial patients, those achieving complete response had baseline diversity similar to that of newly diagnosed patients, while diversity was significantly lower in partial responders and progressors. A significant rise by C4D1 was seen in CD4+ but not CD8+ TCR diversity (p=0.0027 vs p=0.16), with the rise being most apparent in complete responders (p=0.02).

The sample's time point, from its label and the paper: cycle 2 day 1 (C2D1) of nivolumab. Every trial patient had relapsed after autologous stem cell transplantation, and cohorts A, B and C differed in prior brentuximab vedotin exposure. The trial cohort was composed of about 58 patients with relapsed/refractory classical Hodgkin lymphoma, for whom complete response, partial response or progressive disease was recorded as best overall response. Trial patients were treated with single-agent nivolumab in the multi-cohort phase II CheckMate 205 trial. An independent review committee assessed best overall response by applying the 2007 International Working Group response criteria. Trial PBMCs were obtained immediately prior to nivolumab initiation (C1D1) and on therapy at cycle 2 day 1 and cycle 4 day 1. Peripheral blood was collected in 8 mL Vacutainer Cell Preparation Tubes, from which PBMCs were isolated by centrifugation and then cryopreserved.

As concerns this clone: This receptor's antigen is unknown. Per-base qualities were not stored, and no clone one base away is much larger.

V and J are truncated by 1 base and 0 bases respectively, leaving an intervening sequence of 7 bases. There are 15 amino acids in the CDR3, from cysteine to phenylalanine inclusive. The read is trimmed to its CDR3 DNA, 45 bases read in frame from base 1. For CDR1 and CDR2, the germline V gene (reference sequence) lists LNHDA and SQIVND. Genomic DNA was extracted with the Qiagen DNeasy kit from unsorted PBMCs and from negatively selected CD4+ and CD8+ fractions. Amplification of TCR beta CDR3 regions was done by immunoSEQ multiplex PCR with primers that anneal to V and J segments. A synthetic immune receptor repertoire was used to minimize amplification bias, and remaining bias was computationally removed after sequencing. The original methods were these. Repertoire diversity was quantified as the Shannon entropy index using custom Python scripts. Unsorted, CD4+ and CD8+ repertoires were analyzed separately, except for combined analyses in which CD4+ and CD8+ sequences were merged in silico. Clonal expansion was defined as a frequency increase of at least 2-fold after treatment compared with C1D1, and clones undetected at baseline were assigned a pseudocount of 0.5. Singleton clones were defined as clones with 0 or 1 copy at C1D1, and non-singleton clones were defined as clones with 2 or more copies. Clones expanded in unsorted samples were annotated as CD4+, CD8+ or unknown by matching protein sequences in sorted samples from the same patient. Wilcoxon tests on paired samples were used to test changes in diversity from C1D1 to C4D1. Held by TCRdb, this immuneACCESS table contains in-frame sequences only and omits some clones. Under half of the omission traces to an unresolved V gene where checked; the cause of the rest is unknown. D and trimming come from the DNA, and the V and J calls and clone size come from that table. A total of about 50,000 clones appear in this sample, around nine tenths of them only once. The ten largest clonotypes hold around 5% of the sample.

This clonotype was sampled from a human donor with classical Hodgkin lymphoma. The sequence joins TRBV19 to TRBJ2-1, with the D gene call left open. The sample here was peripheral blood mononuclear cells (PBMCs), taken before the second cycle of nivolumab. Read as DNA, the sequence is TGTGCCAGTAGTATAGGACGGAGCTCCTACAATGAGCAGTTCTTC. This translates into CASSIGRSSYNEQFF.